The 29 T cell receptor beta chains below all came from one sample that was sequenced in a study of blood T cell repertoires in COVID-19. Sequencing was performed with immunoSEQ multiplex PCR; in TCRdb, only in-frame clones are kept and a portion is missing. The repertoire holds more than 200,000 clones, with 70% to 90% as singletons. The material sequenced was peripheral blood. The receptors shown here come from a man under 40 with active or convalescent COVID-19.

The chain has TRBV11-2 and TRBJ1-1, with TRBD1 identical over 8 bases. This CDR3 contains 13 residues. Germline V lookup: CDR1 SGHAT, CDR2 FQNNGV. The V segment lost 5 bases and the J segment 11 bases; nucleotides outside the gene matches: 10. The CDR3 coding sequence is TGTGCCAGCAGCCAACAGGGGGGTCTTTCTGCTTTCTTT. It is translated as CASSQQGGLSAFF. The full variable domain, rest sourced from reference TRBV11-2 and TRBJ1-1, is EAGVAQSPRYKIIEKRQSVAFWCNPISGHATLYWYQQILGQGPKLLIQFQNNGVVDDSQLPKDRFSAERLKGVDSTLKIQPAKLEDSAVYLCASSQQGGLSAFFGQGTRLTVV.

The chain employs TRBV12-3 or TRBV12-4 and TRBJ1-1; D uncertain. Trimming took 10 bases from V and 5 from J, leaving 14 bases between them. CDR3 size: 12 residues. This chain's CDR3 is CATSYGRTEAFF. CDR3 nucleotide sequence: TGTGCCACCTCGTACGGGAGAACTGAAGCTTTCTTT.

A few counts support this clone. The chain carries TRBV19 and TRBJ1-1; D remains unclear. From germline, CDR1 is LNHDA and CDR2 SQIVND (reference sequence). Between the trimmed V and J ends, which lost 5 bases and 5 bases, there was a span of 12 bases. This CDR3 has 13 amino acids. CDR3 bases: TGTGCCAGTAGTTTAAAAGTGAGGACTGAAGCTTTCTTT. It yields the protein CASSLKVRTEAFF.

The genes are TRBV30 and TRBJ1-1, with a possible D match to TRBD1 (6 bases). Per the germline V gene, CDR1 is GTSNPN and CDR2 is SVGIG (reference sequence). The CDR3 length is 14 residues. With 3 bases removed from V and 0 bases from J, the gap between germline ends came to 11 bases. The CDR3 nucleotides read TGTGCCTGGAGCCAGGGGTTCATGAACACTGAAGCTTTCTTT. As protein: CAWSQGFMNTEAFF.

This chain joins TRBV3-1 (or the pseudogene TRBV3-2) and TRBJ1-1; D is ambiguous. With 4 bases removed from V and 1 base from J, the gap between germline ends came to 16 bases. Germline V lookup: CDR1 LGHDT, CDR2 YNNKEL (reference sequence). The CDR3 runs to 16 residues. The CDR3 loop is CASSLFSRRQNTEAFF. DNA of the CDR3: TGTGCCAGCAGCCTATTTTCTAGACGCCAGAACACTGAAGCTTTCTTT.

In DNA, the CDR3 is TGTGCCAGCAGTCCCACAGGGAGCAAGCAGTACTTC. It translates to CASSPTGSKQYF. The chain recombines TRBV27 with TRBJ2-7, with D possibly being TRBD1 (6 bases). This CDR3 spans 12 amino acids. V was pared by 5 bases and J by 8 bases, with 13 bases between. In germline, CDR1 is MNHEY, CDR2 SMNVEV (reference sequence).

The chain employs TRBV10-3 and TRBJ1-3; D gene ambiguous. This CDR3 spans 16 amino acids. The germline V gene encodes CDR1 ENHRY and CDR2 SYGVKD. Trimming pared 2 bases from V and 0 bases from J, leaving 11 bases between. CDR3 in DNA: TGTGCCATCAGTGAGCCCGACTTGGGCTCTGGAAACACCATATATTTT. This codes for CAISEPDLGSGNTIYF.

V is TRBV19 and J is TRBJ1-1; no clear D gene. Germline V CDR1 and CDR2: LNHDA, SQIVND (reference sequence). V lost 6 bases to trimming and J lost 1 base, with 6 bases between them. There are 12 residues in the CDR3. The CDR3 spells CASRPENTEAFF. In nucleotides, the CDR3 is TGTGCCAGTAGGCCAGAGAACACTGAAGCTTTCTTT.

This chain links TRBV27 with TRBJ1-2; TRBD1 matches at 11 bases. The length of the CDR3 is 18 residues. The V gene's germline CDR1 is MNHEY and CDR2 SMNVEV (reference sequence). V was clipped by 1 base and J by 4 bases; unmatched bases: 11. CDR3: CASSLYGGTGGLGYGYTF. The DNA for the CDR3 is TGTGCCAGCAGTTTATATGGGGGGACAGGGGGTCTCGGCTATGGCTACACCTTC.

J is TRBJ1-5 and V is TRBV27; D is undetermined. V was clipped by 6 bases and J by 6 bases, with 15 bases between them. Germline CDR1 reads MNHEY; CDR2 reads SMNVEV (reference sequence). CDR3 length equals 14 residues. The CDR3 reads CASSPTGVAQPQHF. CDR3 bases: TGTGCCAGCAGCCCGACCGGGGTTGCTCAGCCCCAGCATTTT.

The V gene is TRBV27, the J gene TRBJ1-1; 7 bases map to TRBD1. After removal of 5 bases from V and 5 bases from J, the junction contained 8 bases not matched to a gene. The germline CDR1 and CDR2 sequences are MNHEY and SMNVEV (reference sequence). CDR3 length: 14 residues. The CDR3 here is CASSATGVGTEAFF. The CDR3 DNA is TGTGCCAGCAGTGCCACAGGGGTTGGGACTGAAGCTTTCTTT.

V usage is TRBV5-6 and J usage is TRBJ1-4; D call uncertain. CDR1 and CDR2 from the germline V gene are SGHDT and YYEEEE. The V end was cut by 2 bases, the J end by 7 bases, with 6 bases between. This CDR3 has 12 amino acids. For the CDR3, the DNA is TGTGCCAGCAGCTTCGCAGGTGAAAAACTGTTTTTT. Protein sequence: CASSFAGEKLFF.

The rearrangement links TRBV7-8 to TRBJ2-7; no clear D. This CDR3 spans 11 amino acids. V lost 5 bases and J lost 4, with 6 bases in between. Germline values: CDR1 SGHVS, CDR2 FQNEAQ. CDR3 in amino acids: CASSLSYEQYF. As DNA, the CDR3 is TGTGCCAGCAGCCTGTCGTACGAGCAGTACTTC.

The chain joins TRBV10-3 to TRBJ1-1; no clear D gene. Germline V lookup: CDR1 ENHRY, CDR2 SYGVKD. V dropped 3 bases and J dropped 3 bases, with 8 bases sitting between them. CDR3 size: 13 residues. For the CDR3, the DNA is TGTGCCATCAGTGAAGACGGGGACACTGAAGCTTTCTTT. The encoded protein is CAISEDGDTEAFF.

The chain couples TRBV6-5 to TRBJ1-1; 10 bases are shared with TRBD1. V lost 6 bases, J lost 5 bases, and 9 bases stayed unmatched. The CDR3 has 15 amino acids. Germline CDR1 reads MNHEY; CDR2 reads SVGAGI. The CDR3 DNA follows: TGTGCCAGCAGGAACGGACAGGGGGTAGGGACTGAAGCTTTCTTT. Protein: CASRNGQGVGTEAFF.

The V call is TRBV15, the J call TRBJ1-2, with a possible D match to TRBD1 (5 bases). The CDR3 is 16 residues long. The germline gives CDR1 LNHNV, CDR2 YYDKDF (reference sequence). Trimming removed 4 bases from V and 5 bases from J, with 20 bases in between. The CDR3 spells CATSTGSGAGGYGYTF. CDR3 nucleotide sequence: TGTGCCACCAGCACGGGTAGTGGGGCCGGTGGGTATGGCTACACCTTC.

CDR3 sequence: CASSPGPGNTEAFF. The CDR3 DNA is TGTGCCAGCAGCCCCGGCCCGGGGAACACTGAAGCTTTCTTT. The V and J genes are TRBV9 and TRBJ1-1; no clear D gene. This CDR3 contains 14 residues. The ends were cut back, 4 bases at V and 1 base at J, with 11 bases in the middle. Germline V lookup: CDR1 SGDLS, CDR2 YYNGEE.

V gene TRBV4-3 combines with J gene TRBJ2-3; 13 bases map to TRBD2. The germline CDR1 and CDR2 sequences are LGHNA and YSLEER. CDR3 size: 18 residues. J was trimmed by 1 base and V by 1 base; bases with no gene match: 5. CDR3 amino acids: CASSQVAGLAGRTDTQYF. The DNA of the CDR3 is TGCGCCAGCAGCCAAGTCGCGGGACTAGCGGGGCGCACAGATACGCAGTATTTT.

In this sample, this clone turned up once. This sequence joins TRBV2 and TRBJ2-1; 8 bases map to TRBD1. V lost 8 bases to trimming and J lost 6 bases; unmatched junction nucleotides: 3. Germline CDR1 is SNHLY and CDR2 is FYNNEI. This CDR3 region has 12 residues. The CDR3 DNA reads TGTGCCAGCGAGACAGGGGTCAATGAGCAGTTCTTC. This translates into CASETGVNEQFF.

This clone appeared a single time. The rearrangement uses TRBV10-3 and TRBJ2-5; the match to TRBD2 covers 11 bases. Germline CDR1 and CDR2: ENHRY and SYGVKD. V shed 2 bases and J 2 bases; nucleotides not matched to a gene: 4. The CDR3 is made up of 16 amino acids. The CDR3 sequence is CAISETSGGLQETQYF. Written as DNA, the CDR3 is TGTGCCATCAGTGAGACTAGCGGGGGTCTTCAAGAGACCCAGTACTTC.

This clone was counted once. The chain links TRBV19 to TRBJ1-1; D might be TRBD1 (5 bases). This CDR3 spans 16 amino acids. Per the germline V gene, CDR1 is LNHDA and CDR2 is SQIVND (reference sequence). V was clipped by 5 bases and J by 3 bases, with 19 bases between them. The CDR3: CASSPGQGGVDTEAFF. The DNA for the CDR3 is TGTGCCAGTAGTCCTGGCCAGGGAGGTGTCGACACTGAAGCTTTCTTT.

The chain links TRBV19 to TRBJ2-3, with TRBD2 matching over 7 bases. The V gene's germline CDR1 is LNHDA and CDR2 SQIVND (reference sequence). The CDR3 contains 16 residues. Germline trimming cut 5 bases from V and 8 bases from J; bases unmatched to any gene: 16. Here the CDR3 DNA reads TGTGCCAGTAGTCCCACCGTACGGACTAGTGATGCTACGCAGTATTTT. This codes for CASSPTVRTSDATQYF.

The chain employs TRBV2 and TRBJ1-3; D might be TRBD1 (6 bases). Between the trimmed V and J ends, which lost 6 bases and 4 bases, there was a span of 13 bases. The CDR3 has 14 residues. The germline V gene encodes CDR1 SNHLY and CDR2 FYNNEI. CDR3 nucleotides: TGTGCCAGCAGACTGACAGGAGCAGGAAACACCATATATTTT. Translated, it gives CASRLTGAGNTIYF.

The chain joins TRBV5-1 to TRBJ1-2; D may be TRBD1 (6 bases). This CDR3 region has 14 residues. Per germline, CDR1 SGHRS and CDR2 YFSETQ. The V end was cut by 2 bases, the J end by 4 bases, with 12 bases between. The CDR3 DNA sequence: TGCGCCAGCAGCTTAGGGGACACTATCTATGGCTACACCTTC. Amino acid sequence: CASSLGDTIYGYTF.

J is TRBJ1-1 and V is TRBV9; D is unclear. Trimming stripped 4 bases from V and 5 bases from J, with 12 bases between. The CDR3 totals 13 residues. Germline V gene data show CDR1 as SGDLS and CDR2 as YYNGEE. The CDR3 protein is CASSPSTPTEAFF. CDR3 bases: TGTGCCAGCAGCCCGTCTACCCCTACTGAAGCTTTCTTT.

The chain recombines TRBV27 with TRBJ2-2; 7 bases align to TRBD1. V lost 10 bases, J lost 0 bases, and 8 bases stayed unmatched. The CDR3 covers 15 residues. CDR1 is MNHEY and CDR2 is SMNVEV in the germline V gene (reference sequence). The DNA for the CDR3 is TGTGCCACCGGCTTCGGGACAGCGAACACCGGGGAGCTGTTTTTT. The encoded protein is CATGFGTANTGELFF.

The V and J genes are TRBV10-1 and TRBJ2-3; TRBD2 matches 8 bases. This CDR3 has 15 residues. V was pared by 5 bases and J by 2 bases, with 6 bases of the junction left unmatched. In germline, CDR1 is WNHNN, CDR2 SYGVQD (reference sequence). CDR3 coding DNA: TGCGCCAGCAGTAAGAGCGGGGGAGACACAGATACGCAGTATTTT. This sequence encodes CASSKSGGDTDTQYF.

The chain uses TRBV30 and TRBJ1-1, with 7 bases identical to TRBD1. The CDR3 extends over 13 amino acids. Germline V gene sequence: CDR1 GTSNPN, CDR2 SVGIG (reference sequence). V was pared by 1 base and J by 11 bases, with 10 bases of the junction left unmatched. CDR3 sequence (DNA): TGTGCCTGGAGTGAATACGGACAGGTTCGGGCTTTCTTT. This sequence encodes CAWSEYGQVRAFF.

V and J are TRBV9 and TRBJ2-7, with D perhaps TRBD2 (6 bases). The CDR3 has 16 amino acids. CDR1 SGDLS and CDR2 YYNGEE come from the germline V gene. V was pared by 0 bases and J by 0 bases, with 13 bases between. The CDR3 here is CASSVGGTLSSYEQYF. The CDR3 nucleotides are TGTGCCAGCAGCGTAGGCGGGACTCTTAGCTCCTACGAGCAGTACTTC.